The sequence of this TCR beta chain was determined in a study of blood T cells in healthy people across ages. With a J-beta primer mix and a sample-barcoded 5' primer, a second PCR ran roughly 6 to 11 cycles. TCRdb used MiXCR to reprocess the 5' RACE reads, holding one entry per CDR3 protein. The sample records around 2 million distinct CDR3 sequences, roughly two fifths being singletons. The CDR3 is 15 residues long. The TCR was taken from a human donor in good health. The V call is TRBV12-3 or TRBV12-4, the J call TRBJ2-5, with unresolved D. The DNA end is more similar to TRBJ2-7, so the J call may be wrong. Sequencing input: blood. The CDR3 reads CASSLARQVPHEQYF. DNA of the CDR3: TGTGCCAGCAGTTTAGCAAGGCAGGTTCCCCACGAGCAGTACTTC.